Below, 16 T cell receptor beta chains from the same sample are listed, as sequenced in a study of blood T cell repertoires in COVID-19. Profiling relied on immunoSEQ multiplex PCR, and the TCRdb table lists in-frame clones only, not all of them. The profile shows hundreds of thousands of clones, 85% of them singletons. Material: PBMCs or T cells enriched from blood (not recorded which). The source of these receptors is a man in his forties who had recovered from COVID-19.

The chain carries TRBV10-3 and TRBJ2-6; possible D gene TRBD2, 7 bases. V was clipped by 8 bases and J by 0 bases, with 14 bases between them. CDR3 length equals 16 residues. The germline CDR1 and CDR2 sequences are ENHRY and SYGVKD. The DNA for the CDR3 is TGTGCCATCCGGGGGGCCCTACTCTCTGGGGCCAACGTCCTGACTTTC. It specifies CAIRGALLSGANVLTF.

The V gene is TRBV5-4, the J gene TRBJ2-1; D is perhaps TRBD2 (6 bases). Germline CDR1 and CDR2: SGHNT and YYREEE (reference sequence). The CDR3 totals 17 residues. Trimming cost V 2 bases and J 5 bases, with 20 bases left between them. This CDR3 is CASSFQLLSGIDNEQFF. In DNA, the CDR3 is TGTGCCAGCAGCTTTCAATTACTTAGCGGAATCGACAATGAGCAGTTCTTC.

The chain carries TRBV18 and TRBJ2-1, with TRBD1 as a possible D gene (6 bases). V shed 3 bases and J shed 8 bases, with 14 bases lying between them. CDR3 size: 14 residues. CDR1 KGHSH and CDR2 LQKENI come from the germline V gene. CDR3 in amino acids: CASSPGQQGHEQFF. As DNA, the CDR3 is TGTGCCAGCTCACCGGGTCAGCAGGGGCATGAGCAGTTCTTC.

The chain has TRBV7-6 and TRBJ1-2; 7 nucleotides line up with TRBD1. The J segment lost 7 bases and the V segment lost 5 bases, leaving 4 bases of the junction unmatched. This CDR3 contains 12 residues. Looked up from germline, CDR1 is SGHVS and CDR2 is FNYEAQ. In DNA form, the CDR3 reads TGTGCCAGCAGCGACTACAGGGGTGGCTACACCTTC. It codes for CASSDYRGGYTF.

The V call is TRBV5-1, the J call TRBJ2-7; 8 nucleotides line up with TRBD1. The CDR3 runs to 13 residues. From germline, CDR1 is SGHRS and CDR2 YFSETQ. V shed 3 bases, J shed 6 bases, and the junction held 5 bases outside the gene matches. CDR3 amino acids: CASSSGQGPEQYF. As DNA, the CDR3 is TGCGCCAGCAGCTCTGGACAGGGCCCCGAGCAGTACTTC.

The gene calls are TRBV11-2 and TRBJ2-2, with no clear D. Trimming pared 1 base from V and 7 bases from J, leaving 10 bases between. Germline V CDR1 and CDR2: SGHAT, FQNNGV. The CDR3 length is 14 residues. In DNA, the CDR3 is TGTGCCAGCAGCTTAGGCGGAGCGATCGGGGAGCTGTTTTTT. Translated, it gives CASSLGGAIGELFF.

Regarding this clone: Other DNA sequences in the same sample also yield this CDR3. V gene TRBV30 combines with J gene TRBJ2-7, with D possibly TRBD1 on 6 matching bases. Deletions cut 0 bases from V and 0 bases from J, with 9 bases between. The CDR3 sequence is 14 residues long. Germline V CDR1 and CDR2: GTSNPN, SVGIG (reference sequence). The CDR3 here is CAWSVGGSSYEQYF. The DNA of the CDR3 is TGTGCCTGGAGTGTAGGGGGAAGCTCCTACGAGCAGTACTTC.

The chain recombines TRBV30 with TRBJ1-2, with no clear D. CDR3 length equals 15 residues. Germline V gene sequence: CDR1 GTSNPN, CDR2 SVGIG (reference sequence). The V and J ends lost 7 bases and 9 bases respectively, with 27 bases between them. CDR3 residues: CALSGRPSPKYRYTF. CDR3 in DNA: TGTGCCTTATCGGGAAGGCCCTCTCCTAAGTATCGCTACACCTTC.

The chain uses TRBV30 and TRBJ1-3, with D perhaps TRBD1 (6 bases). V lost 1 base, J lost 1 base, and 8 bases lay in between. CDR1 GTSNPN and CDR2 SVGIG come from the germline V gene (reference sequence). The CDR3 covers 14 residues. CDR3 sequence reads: CAWSAGQSGNTIYF. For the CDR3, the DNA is TGTGCCTGGAGTGCCGGACAGTCTGGAAACACCATATATTTT.

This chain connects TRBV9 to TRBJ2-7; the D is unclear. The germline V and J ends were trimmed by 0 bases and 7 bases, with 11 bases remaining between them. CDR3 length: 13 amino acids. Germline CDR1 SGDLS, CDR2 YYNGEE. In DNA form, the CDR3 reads TGTGCCAGCAGCGTAGCTTACGAGAGGGAGCAGTACTTC. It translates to CASSVAYEREQYF.

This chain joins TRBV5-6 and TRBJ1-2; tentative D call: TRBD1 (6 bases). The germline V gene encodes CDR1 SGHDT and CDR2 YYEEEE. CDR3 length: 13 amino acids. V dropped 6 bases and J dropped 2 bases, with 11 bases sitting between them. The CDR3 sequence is CASTRTENYGYTF. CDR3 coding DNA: TGTGCCAGCACCCGGACAGAAAACTATGGCTACACCTTC.

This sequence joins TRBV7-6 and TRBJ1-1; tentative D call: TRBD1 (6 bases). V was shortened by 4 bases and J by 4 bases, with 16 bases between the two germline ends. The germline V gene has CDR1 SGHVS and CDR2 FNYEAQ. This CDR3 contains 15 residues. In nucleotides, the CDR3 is TGTGCCAGCAGCTCAACGATAGGGGGTTCCACTGAAGCTTTCTTT. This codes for CASSSTIGGSTEAFF.

The CDR3 sequence: CASSQGGPAGETQYF. Written as DNA, the CDR3 is TGCGCCAGCAGCCAAGGTGGGCCAGCAGGGGAGACCCAGTACTTC. The chain uses TRBV4-1 and TRBJ2-5; the D gene is possibly TRBD1 (5 bases). Trimming shortened V by 1 base and J by 5 bases, and 14 bases separated the two germline ends. The germline CDR1 and CDR2 sequences are MGHRA and YSYEKL. The CDR3 loop spans 15 amino acids.

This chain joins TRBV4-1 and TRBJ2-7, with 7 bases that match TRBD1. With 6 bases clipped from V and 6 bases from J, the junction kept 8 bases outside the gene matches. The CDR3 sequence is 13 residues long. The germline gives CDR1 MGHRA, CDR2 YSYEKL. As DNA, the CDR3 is TGCGCCAGCAGTCTAGAGTCAGGGGGCGAGCAGTACTTC. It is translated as CASSLESGGEQYF.

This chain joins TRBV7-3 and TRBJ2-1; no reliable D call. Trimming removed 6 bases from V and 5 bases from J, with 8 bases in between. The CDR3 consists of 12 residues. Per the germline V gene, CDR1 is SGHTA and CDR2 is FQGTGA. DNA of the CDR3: TGTGCCAGCAGGTCAGAGGACAATGAGCAGTTCTTC. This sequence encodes CASRSEDNEQFF. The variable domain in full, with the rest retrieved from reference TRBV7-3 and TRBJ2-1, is GAGVSQTPSNKVTEKGKYVELRCDPISGHTALYWYRQSLGQGPEFLIYFQGTGAADDSGLPNDRFFAVRPEGSVSTLKIQRTERGDSAVYLCASRSEDNEQFFGPGTRLTVL.

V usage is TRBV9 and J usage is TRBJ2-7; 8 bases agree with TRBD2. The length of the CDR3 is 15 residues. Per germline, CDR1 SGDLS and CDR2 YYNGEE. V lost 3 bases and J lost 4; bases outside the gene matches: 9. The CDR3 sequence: CASSAAWGLEYEQYF. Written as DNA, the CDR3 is TGTGCCAGCAGCGCCGCATGGGGACTAGAGTACGAGCAGTACTTC. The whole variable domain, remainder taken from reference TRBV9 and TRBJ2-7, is DSGVTQTPKHLITATGQRVTLRCSPRSGDLSVYWYQQSLDQGLQFLIQYYNGEERAKGNILERFSAQQFPDLHSELNLSSLELGDSALYFCASSAAWGLEYEQYFGPGTRLTVT.